Shown below are 8 T cell receptor beta chains from a single sample sequenced in a study of shared clonotypes between healthy human individuals. The naive CD8 population came from CD45RO-negative cells selected for CCR7, without terminally differentiated effector memory CD45RA+ cells. Assay: immunoSEQ multiplex PCR; the TCRdb copy retains only in-frame clones and omits some. The data contain roughly 2 million clones, approximately 94% of them singletons. Material for sequencing was naive CD8+ T cells sorted from blood. Receptor source: a man aged 18 to 35 in good health.

The V call is TRBV5-4, the J call TRBJ2-7; tentative D call: TRBD2 (5 bases). The V and J ends lost 4 bases and 5 bases respectively, with 10 bases between them. CDR1 SGHNT and CDR2 YYREEE come from the germline V gene (reference sequence). This CDR3 is 12 amino acids long. The CDR3 is CASSPSGNEQYF. The DNA for the CDR3 is TGTGCCAGCAGCCCCTCGGGGAACGAGCAGTACTTC.

This clone was detected only a few times. Other DNA sequences within the sample encode an identical CDR3. V is TRBV28 and J is TRBJ1-2; no clear D gene. V was pared by 2 bases and J by 0 bases, with 10 bases between. Germline lookup yields CDR1 MDHEN and CDR2 SYDVKM. The CDR3 extends over 15 amino acids. In nucleotides, the CDR3 is TGTGCCAGCAGTTTAATAACGGGAACTAACTATGGCTACACCTTC. Translated, it gives CASSLITGTNYGYTF.

The chain has TRBV4-3 and TRBJ2-7; D is undetermined. CDR3 size: 16 residues. Trimming shortened V by 0 bases and J by 0 bases, and 12 bases separated the two germline ends. Germline V gene sequence: CDR1 LGHNA, CDR2 YSLEER. CDR3 bases: TGCGCCAGCAGCCAAGATTTGGTCGGGCTCTCCTACGAGCAGTACTTC. Translated, it gives CASSQDLVGLSYEQYF.

The chain links TRBV5-1 to TRBJ2-2; weak D call: TRBD2 (6 bases). With 2 bases removed from V and 0 bases from J, the gap between germline ends came to 8 bases. The CDR3 loop spans 15 amino acids. Germline CDR1 SGHRS, CDR2 YFSETQ. The CDR3 loop reads CASSFASANTGELFF. The DNA for the CDR3 is TGCGCCAGCAGCTTCGCTAGCGCGAACACCGGGGAGCTGTTTTTT.

The chain uses TRBV2 and TRBJ2-1; D might be TRBD1 (5 bases). The V end was cut by 10 bases, the J end by 4 bases, with 20 bases between. Germline CDR1 SNHLY, CDR2 FYNNEI. There are 15 residues in the CDR3. CDR3 nucleotide sequence: TGTGCCATCGAGATAGGGGCCGCGAGTTACAATGAGCAGTTCTTC. This codes for CAIEIGAASYNEQFF.

The chain has TRBV13 and TRBJ1-1; D is unclear. CDR1 and CDR2 (germline): PRHDT, FYEKMQ (reference sequence). This CDR3 region has 14 residues. V gave up 5 bases and J gave up 3 bases, with 13 bases separating them. In DNA form, the CDR3 reads TGTGCCAGCAGCCCATGGGCGGGGTACACTGAAGCTTTCTTT. Translating gives CASSPWAGYTEAFF.

This sequence joins TRBV5-1 and TRBJ2-1; 11 bases line up with TRBD2. CDR1 is SGHRS, CDR2 YFSETQ, per germline. The V segment lost 3 bases and the J segment 2 bases; nucleotides outside the gene matches: 4. The CDR3 is made up of 16 amino acids. In nucleotides, the CDR3 is TGCGCCAGCAGCTCATTAGCGGGGGGGACCTACAATGAGCAGTTCTTC. Amino acid sequence: CASSSLAGGTYNEQFF.

The table lists this clone with a count of one. This sample includes further DNA sequences coding for the same CDR3. V and J are TRBV6-1 and TRBJ2-7; D is perhaps TRBD1 (5 bases). This CDR3 is built from 13 residues. Trimming shortened V by 6 bases and J by 1 base, and 10 bases separated the two germline ends. Germline V gene sequence: CDR1 MNHNS, CDR2 SASEGT. CDR3 loop: CASSDRLSYEQYF. The CDR3 region has the DNA TGTGCCAGCAGCGACAGATTATCCTACGAGCAGTACTTC.